This T cell receptor beta chain was obtained from a study of CD8 T cells in ankylosing spondylitis. A few counts support this clonotype. The antigen remains undetermined. Study-level results: Within peripheral blood, clones linked to disease were CD8+ and relatively rare. Existing reports had already noted some motif variants in reactive arthritis synovial fluid and blood. A TCR beta motif made of fewer than ten highly homologous variants seemed typical of ankylosing spondylitis blood.

TCRdb re-derived calls from the 5' RACE reads in MiXCR, one entry per CDR3 protein. The table includes about 840,000 distinct CDR3 sequences, 12% detected once. Germline loops: CDR1 SGHRS, CDR2 YFSETQ. Between the trimmed V and J ends, which lost 0 bases and 7 bases, there was a span of 13 bases. This CDR3 comprises 14 residues. The chain carries TRBV5-1 and TRBJ1-1; D ambiguous. The sequenced material came from blood, either unsorted or a sorted T cell fraction (not recorded which). This receptor was identified in a male donor with ankylosing spondylitis. The CDR3 coding sequence is TGCGCCAGCAGCTTGGAGGCGTTCGGGTTTGAAGCTTTCTTT. The encoded protein is CASSLEAFGFEAFF.